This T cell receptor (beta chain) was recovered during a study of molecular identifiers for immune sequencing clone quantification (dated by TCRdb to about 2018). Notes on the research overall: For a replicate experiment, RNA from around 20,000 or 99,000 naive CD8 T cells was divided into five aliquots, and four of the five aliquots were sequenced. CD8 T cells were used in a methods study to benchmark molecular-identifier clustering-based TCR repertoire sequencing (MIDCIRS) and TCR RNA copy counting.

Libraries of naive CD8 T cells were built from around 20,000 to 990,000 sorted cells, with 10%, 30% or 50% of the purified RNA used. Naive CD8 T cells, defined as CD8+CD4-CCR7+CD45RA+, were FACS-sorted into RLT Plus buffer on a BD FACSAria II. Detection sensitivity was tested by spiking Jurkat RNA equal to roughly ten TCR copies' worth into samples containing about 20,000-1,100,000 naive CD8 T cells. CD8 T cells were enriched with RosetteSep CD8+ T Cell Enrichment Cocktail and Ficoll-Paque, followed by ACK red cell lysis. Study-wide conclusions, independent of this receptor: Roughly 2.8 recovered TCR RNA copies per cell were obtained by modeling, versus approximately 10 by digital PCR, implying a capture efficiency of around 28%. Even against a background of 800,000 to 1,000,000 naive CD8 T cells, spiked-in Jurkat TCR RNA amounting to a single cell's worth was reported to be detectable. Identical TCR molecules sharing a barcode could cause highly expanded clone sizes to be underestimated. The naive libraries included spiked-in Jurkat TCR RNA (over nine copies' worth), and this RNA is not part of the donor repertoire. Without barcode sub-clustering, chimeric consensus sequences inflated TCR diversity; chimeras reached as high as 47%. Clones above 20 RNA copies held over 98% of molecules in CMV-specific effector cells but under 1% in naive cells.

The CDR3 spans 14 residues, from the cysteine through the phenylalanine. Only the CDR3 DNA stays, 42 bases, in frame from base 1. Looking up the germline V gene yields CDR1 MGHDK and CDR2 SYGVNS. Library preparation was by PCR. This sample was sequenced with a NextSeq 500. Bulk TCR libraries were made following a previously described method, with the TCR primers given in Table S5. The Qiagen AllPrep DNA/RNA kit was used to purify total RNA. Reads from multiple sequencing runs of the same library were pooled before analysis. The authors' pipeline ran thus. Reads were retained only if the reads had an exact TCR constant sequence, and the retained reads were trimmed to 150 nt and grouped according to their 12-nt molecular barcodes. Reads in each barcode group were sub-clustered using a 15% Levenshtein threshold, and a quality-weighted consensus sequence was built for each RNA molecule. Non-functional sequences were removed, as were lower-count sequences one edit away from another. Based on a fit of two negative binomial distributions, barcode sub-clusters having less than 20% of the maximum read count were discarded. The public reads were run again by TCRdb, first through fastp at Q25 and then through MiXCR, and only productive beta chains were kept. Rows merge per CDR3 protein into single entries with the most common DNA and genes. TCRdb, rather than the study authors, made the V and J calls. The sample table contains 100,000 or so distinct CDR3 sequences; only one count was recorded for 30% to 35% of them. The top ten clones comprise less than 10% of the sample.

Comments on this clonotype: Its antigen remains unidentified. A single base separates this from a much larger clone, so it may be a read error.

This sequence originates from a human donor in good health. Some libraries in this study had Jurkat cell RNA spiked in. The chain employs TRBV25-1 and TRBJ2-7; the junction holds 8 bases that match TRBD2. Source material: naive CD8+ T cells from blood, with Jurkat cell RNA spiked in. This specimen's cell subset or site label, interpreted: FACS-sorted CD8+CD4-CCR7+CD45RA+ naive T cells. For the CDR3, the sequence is CANSELAGSYEQYF. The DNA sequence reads TGTGCCAACAGTGAGTTAGCGGGAAGCTACGAGCAGTACTTC.